This TCR beta chain was observed in a study of blood T cell repertoires in COVID-19. Trimming left V 4 bases short and J 1 base short, with 17 bases between. Germline CDR1 and CDR2: SGHTS and YDEGEE. This CDR3 contains 17 residues. TCRdb's copy holds only in-frame clones and misses some; the assay was immunoSEQ multiplex PCR. This table holds approximately 90,000 clones, about 86% found once. Sequenced input: peripheral blood. The sequence was collected from a woman of 80 years or more with acute or convalescent COVID-19. This chain uses TRBV5-8 with TRBJ1-4; D uncertain. The DNA for the CDR3 is TGTGCCAGCAGCCATACGAGCCCCCGAGGAACTAATGAAAAACTGTTTTTT. Translation: CASSHTSPRGTNEKLFF.